This T cell receptor (beta chain) was sequenced in a study of Ad26.COV2.S vaccination and SARS-CoV-2 variants. For the study at large: Intramuscularly, Ad26.COV2.S was given either once or twice, 56 days apart.

For this clone: Antigen specificity is unknown.

Assay used: immunoSEQ multiplex PCR; TCRdb lists only in-frame clones, some missing. The table includes 350,000 to 400,000 clones, approximately 90% detected once. Treatment here: about 20 received Ad26.COV2.S at low or high dose, single or two shots; about 5 received placebo; per-sample allocation not given. Sampling took place 63 days after the first vaccine or placebo injection. After removal of 5 bases from V and 9 bases from J, the junction contained 1 base not matched to a gene. From germline, CDR1 is MDHEN and CDR2 SYDVKM. The CDR3 consists of 11 residues. Study-wide findings and caveats: Placebo and vaccine recipients had non-spike TCR breadth that was similar. A substantial breadth of spike-specific CD8+ and CD4+ T cell responses after vaccination has been reported.

The specimen was peripheral blood, collected in a trial of Ad26.COV2.S vaccine versus placebo. This TCR was sampled from a person aged 18-65 years who received the Ad26.COV2.S COVID-19 vaccine or a placebo. J is TRBJ2-1 and V is TRBV28; 7 nucleotides agree with TRBD2. In DNA, the CDR3 is TGTGCCAGCAGTATAGCGGGTGAGCAGTTCTTC. Amino acid sequence: CASSIAGEQFF.